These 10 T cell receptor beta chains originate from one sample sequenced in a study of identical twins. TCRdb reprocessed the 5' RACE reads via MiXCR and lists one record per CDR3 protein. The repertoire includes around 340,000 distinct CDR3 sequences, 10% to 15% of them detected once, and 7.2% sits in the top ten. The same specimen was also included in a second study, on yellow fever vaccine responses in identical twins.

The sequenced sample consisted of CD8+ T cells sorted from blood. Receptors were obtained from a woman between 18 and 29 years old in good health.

The chain's CDR3 is CASSQDSLDGTQYF. CDR3 nucleotide sequence: TGTGCCAGCAGCCAAGATTCGCTAGATGGTACGCAGTATTTT. The chain uses TRBV14 and TRBJ2-3; D is ambiguous. Between the trimmed V and J ends, which lost 0 bases and 8 bases, there was a span of 12 bases. Germline lookup yields CDR1 SGHDN and CDR2 FVKESK. The CDR3 is 14 amino acids.

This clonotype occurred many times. The CDR3 loop reads CASSTGVYEQYV. The CDR3 DNA reads TGCGCCAGCTCAACAGGGGTCTACGAGCAGTACGTC. This rearrangement joins TRBV10-2 to TRBJ2-7; 7 nucleotides align to TRBD1. From germline, CDR1 is WSHSY and CDR2 SAAADI. Trimming removed 8 bases from V and 3 bases from J; junction bases left unmatched: 4. The CDR3 has 12 amino acids.

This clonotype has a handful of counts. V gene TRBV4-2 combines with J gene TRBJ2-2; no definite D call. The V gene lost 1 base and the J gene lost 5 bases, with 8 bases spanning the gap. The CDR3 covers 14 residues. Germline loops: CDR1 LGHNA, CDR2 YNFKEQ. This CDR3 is CASSQGGETGELFF. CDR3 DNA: TGTGCCAGCAGCCAAGGGGGTGAAACCGGGGAGCTGTTTTTT.

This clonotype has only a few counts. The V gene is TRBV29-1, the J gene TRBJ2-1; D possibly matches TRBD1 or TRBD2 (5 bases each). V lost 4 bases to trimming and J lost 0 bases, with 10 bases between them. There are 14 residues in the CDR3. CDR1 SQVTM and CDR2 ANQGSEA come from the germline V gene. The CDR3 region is CSVGRAGSYNEQFF. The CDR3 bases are TGCAGCGTTGGCAGGGCGGGCTCCTACAATGAGCAGTTCTTC.

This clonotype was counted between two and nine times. The CDR3 sequence: CASSPLDLAKNIQYF. CDR3 DNA sequence: TGTGCCAGCAGTCCTCTCGACTTAGCCAAAAACATTCAGTACTTC. The chain has TRBV12-3 or TRBV12-4 and TRBJ2-4; D gene uncertain. With 5 bases removed from V and 0 bases from J, the gap between germline ends came to 11 bases. CDR3 length: 15 residues.

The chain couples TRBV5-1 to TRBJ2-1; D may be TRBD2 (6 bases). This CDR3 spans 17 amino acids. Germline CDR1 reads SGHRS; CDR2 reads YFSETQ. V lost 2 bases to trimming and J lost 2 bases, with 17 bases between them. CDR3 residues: CASSFRSLAFTYNEQFF. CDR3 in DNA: TGCGCCAGCAGCTTCCGCTCTCTAGCGTTCACCTACAATGAGCAGTTCTTC.

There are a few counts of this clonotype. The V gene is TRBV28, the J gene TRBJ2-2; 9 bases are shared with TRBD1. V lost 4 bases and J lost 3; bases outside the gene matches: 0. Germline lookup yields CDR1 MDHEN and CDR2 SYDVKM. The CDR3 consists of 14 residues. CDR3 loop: CASSWDRDTGELFF. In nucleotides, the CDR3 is TGTGCCAGCAGTTGGGACAGGGACACCGGGGAGCTGTTTTTT.

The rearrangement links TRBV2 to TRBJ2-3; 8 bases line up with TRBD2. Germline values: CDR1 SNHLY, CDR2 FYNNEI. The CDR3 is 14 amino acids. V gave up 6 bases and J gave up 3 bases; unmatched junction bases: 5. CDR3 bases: TGTGCCAGCAGCAAAGCGGGAGCAACAGATACGCAGTATTTT. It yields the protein CASSKAGATDTQYF.

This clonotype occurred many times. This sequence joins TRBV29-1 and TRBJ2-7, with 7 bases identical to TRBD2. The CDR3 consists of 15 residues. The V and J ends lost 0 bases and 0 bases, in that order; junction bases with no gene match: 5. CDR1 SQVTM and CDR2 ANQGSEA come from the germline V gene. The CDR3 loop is CSVEEGRLASYEQYF. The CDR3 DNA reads TGCAGCGTTGAAGAGGGCCGACTAGCCTCCTACGAGCAGTACTTC.

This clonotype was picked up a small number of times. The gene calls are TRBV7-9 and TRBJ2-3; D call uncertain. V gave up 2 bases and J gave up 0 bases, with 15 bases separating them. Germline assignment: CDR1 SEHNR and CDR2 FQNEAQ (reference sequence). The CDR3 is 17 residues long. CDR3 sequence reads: CASSLTRNSLSTDTQYF. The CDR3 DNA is TGTGCCAGCAGCTTAACCAGGAACTCACTTAGCACAGATACGCAGTATTTT.